A single sample gave rise to the 11 T cell receptor beta chains below, sequenced in a study of early T cells in non-severe SARS-CoV-2 infection. TCRdb re-called the 5' RACE reads with MiXCR, one entry per CDR3 protein. The repertoire consists of roughly 47,000 distinct CDR3 sequences, with about 6% occurring once and the leading ten covering 2.8%. This specimen consisted of whole blood, obtained at baseline. Every receptor here comes from an adult who was a healthcare worker with PCR-confirmed SARS-CoV-2 infection or an uninfected control (not recorded which).

This chain links TRBV7-3 with TRBJ1-1; D may be TRBD1 (6 bases). The length of the CDR3 is 13 residues. CDR1 and CDR2 (germline): SGHTA, FQGTGA. Between the trimmed V and J ends, which lost 5 bases and 9 bases, there was a span of 16 bases. DNA for the CDR3: TGTGCCAGCAGCCCCGCCGGGCAGGGGCAAGCTTTCTTT. This translates into CASSPAGQGQAFF.

This clonotype appeared many times. CDR3 coding DNA: TGCAGCGTTGAGGGCAGGGGCTACTATGGCTACACCTTC. Translated: CSVEGRGYYGYTF. The chain has TRBV29-1 and TRBJ1-2; perhaps TRBD1 as D (6 bases). The CDR3 covers 13 residues. Germline V CDR1 and CDR2: SQVTM, ANQGSEA. V dropped 3 bases and J dropped 3 bases, with 11 bases sitting between them.

Only a few counts were recorded for this clonotype. The chain combines TRBV7-2 with TRBJ1-5, with D perhaps TRBD1 (5 bases). This CDR3 has 13 amino acids. Trimming shortened V by 10 bases and J by 3 bases, and 13 bases separated the two germline ends. Per the germline V gene, CDR1 is SGHTA and CDR2 is FQGNSA. For the CDR3, the DNA is TGTGCCACCGGTACAGGCCCCAATCAGCCCCAGCATTTT. Its protein is CATGTGPNQPQHF.

At least ten counts were recorded for this clonotype. The chain carries TRBV4-3 and TRBJ2-6, with D possibly being TRBD1 or TRBD2 (6 bases each). Per the germline V gene, CDR1 is LGHNA and CDR2 is YSLEER. The CDR3 length is 18 residues. Between the trimmed V and J ends, which lost 2 bases and 3 bases, there was a span of 17 bases. The CDR3 DNA reads as TGCGCCAGCAGCCAATACAATTGGGGGGCAGGTGGGGCCAACGTCCTGACTTTC. This encodes CASSQYNWGAGGANVLTF.

This clonotype has more than one count but fewer than ten. J is TRBJ1-2 and V is TRBV5-1; 7 nucleotides match TRBD1. This CDR3 has 16 residues. V trimming: 0 bases; J trimming: 4 bases; junction bases outside the gene matches: 9. The germline CDR1 and CDR2 sequences are SGHRS and YFSETQ. The CDR3 sequence is CASSLGTGRIGYGYTF. The CDR3 bases are TGCGCCAGCAGCTTGGGGACAGGACGTATCGGCTATGGCTACACCTTC.

This clonotype has ten or more counts. The V gene is TRBV10-1, the J gene TRBJ2-3, with 11 bases that match TRBD2. V gave up 8 bases and J gave up 6 bases; unmatched junction bases: 1. CDR3 length: 12 residues. Germline V gene lookup returns CDR1 WNHNN and CDR2 SYGVQD (reference sequence). CDR3 DNA sequence: TGCGCCAGCTCTAGCGGGGGGGATACGCAGTATTTT. Its protein is CASSSGGDTQYF.

This clonotype was observed many times. The V gene is TRBV6-5, the J gene TRBJ1-1; D call uncertain. With 5 bases removed from V and 1 base from J, the gap between germline ends came to 14 bases. Germline V lookup: CDR1 MNHEY, CDR2 SVGAGI. The CDR3 runs to 15 residues. The CDR3 region is CASSQYDTQNTEAFF. As DNA, the CDR3 is TGTGCCAGCAGTCAATACGACACGCAGAACACTGAAGCTTTCTTT.

The rearrangement uses TRBV5-5 and TRBJ1-1, with 10 bases matching TRBD1. CDR1 and CDR2 (germline): SGHKS, YYEKEE (reference sequence). The CDR3 consists of 15 residues. V was pared by 2 bases and J by 2 bases, with 3 bases of the junction left unmatched. CDR3 bases: TGTGCCAGCAGCTTCGACAGGGGGCACAACACTGAAGCTTTCTTT. It codes for CASSFDRGHNTEAFF.

This sequence joins TRBV4-2 and TRBJ2-5; D is perhaps TRBD1 or TRBD2 (5 bases each). The CDR3 has 14 residues. Germline lookup yields CDR1 LGHNA and CDR2 YNFKEQ. V lost 3 bases to trimming and J lost 5 bases, with 13 bases between them. DNA for the CDR3: TGTGCCAGCAGCCAGGGGGATTCTGGGGAGACCCAGTACTTC. This sequence encodes CASSQGDSGETQYF.

The chain couples TRBV4-1 to TRBJ2-3, with a tentative D call TRBD1 (6 bases). Trimming took off 3 bases at V and 4 bases at J, with 8 bases between the two ends. Germline CDR1 and CDR2: MGHRA and YSYEKL. The CDR3 spans 13 residues. The CDR3: CASSHAGADTQYF. The CDR3 nucleotides are TGCGCCAGCAGCCACGCAGGGGCAGATACGCAGTATTTT.

This clonotype appeared many times. The genes are TRBV14 and TRBJ2-1; D is unclear. CDR1 is SGHDN, CDR2 FVKESK, per germline. The CDR3 extends over 13 amino acids. V was pared by 4 bases and J by 10 bases, with 14 bases between. The CDR3 DNA sequence: TGTGCCAGCAGCCTTAAATGGTCAGGAGAGCAGTTCTTC. This codes for CASSLKWSGEQFF.